The 22 T cell receptor beta chains given below trace back to one sample, sequenced in a study of early stage breast cancer tumors. Assay: immunoSEQ multiplex PCR; the TCRdb copy retains only in-frame clones and omits some. The sample includes approximately 48,000 clones, 85% to 95% of them seen just once. Source material: blood. These TCRs come from a person between 70 and 80 years old with breast cancer.

This sequence joins TRBV5-1 and TRBJ2-1; 8 bases align to TRBD1. CDR1 is SGHRS and CDR2 is YFSETQ in the germline V gene. There are 14 residues in the CDR3. V lost 4 bases to trimming and J lost 10 bases; unmatched junction nucleotides: 10. The chain's CDR3 is CASSPDRADGEQFF. The CDR3, as DNA: TGCGCCAGCAGCCCGGACAGGGCGGACGGGGAGCAGTTCTTC.

V usage is TRBV5-6 and J usage is TRBJ2-4, with 7 bases matching TRBD1. CDR1 is SGHDT, CDR2 YYEEEE, per germline. Germline trimming cut 0 bases from V and 3 bases from J; bases unmatched to any gene: 6. The CDR3 runs 16 residues. CDR3 sequence: CASSLDGRGFKNIQYF. CDR3 nucleotide sequence: TGTGCCAGCAGCTTGGATGGCAGGGGGTTCAAAAACATTCAGTACTTC.

This clone was observed once. The gene calls are TRBV4-3 and TRBJ2-7; 10 nucleotides agree with TRBD1. V shed 6 bases, J shed 2 bases, and the junction held 4 bases outside the gene matches. Germline CDR1 LGHNA, CDR2 YSLEER. The CDR3 has 14 residues. The CDR3 coding sequence is TGCGCCAGCAGTAGGACAGGGGGGGCCTACGAGCAGTACTTC. Translation: CASSRTGGAYEQYF.

The chain uses TRBV7-2 and TRBJ1-6, with 10 bases lining up with TRBD1. With 5 bases clipped from V and 0 bases from J, the junction kept 4 bases outside the gene matches. The CDR3 runs 17 residues. Germline V gene data show CDR1 as SGHTA and CDR2 as FQGNSA. The CDR3 DNA reads as TGTGCCAGCAGCACACGGACAGGGGGCTCCTATAATTCACCCCTCCACTTT. Protein sequence: CASSTRTGGSYNSPLHF.

The rearrangement joins TRBV11-2 to TRBJ2-3; D might be TRBD1 (5 bases). V was clipped by 3 bases and J by 6 bases, with 7 bases between them. The CDR3 covers 12 residues. CDR1 SGHAT and CDR2 FQNNGV come from the germline V gene. CDR3 DNA sequence: TGTGCCAGCAGCTTTCCAGGGGATACGCAGTATTTT. Translated: CASSFPGDTQYF.

The chain combines TRBV5-1 with TRBJ1-2, with a weak D call TRBD1 (6 bases). The CDR3 is made up of 14 amino acids. Germline V gene data show CDR1 as SGHRS and CDR2 as YFSETQ. The ends were cut back, 4 bases at V and 4 bases at J, with 14 bases in the middle. DNA for the CDR3: TGCGCCAGCAGCCCAGCCCCGGACAGCTATGGCTACACCTTC. Amino acid sequence: CASSPAPDSYGYTF.

This chain uses TRBV6-5 with TRBJ2-7; the match to TRBD1 covers 11 bases. The CDR3 is made up of 14 amino acids. The J segment lost 3 bases and the V segment lost 2 bases, leaving 0 bases of the junction unmatched. CDR1 and CDR2 from the germline V gene are MNHEY and SVGAGI. Here the CDR3 DNA reads TGTGCCAGCAGTTACGGGACAGGGGGCTACGAGCAGTACTTC. This sequence encodes CASSYGTGGYEQYF.

The V gene is TRBV9, the J gene TRBJ2-3; TRBD1 agrees at 8 bases. The CDR3 extends over 12 amino acids. The V segment lost 0 bases and the J segment 10 bases; nucleotides outside the gene matches: 1. In germline, CDR1 is SGDLS, CDR2 YYNGEE. DNA of the CDR3: TGTGCCAGCAGCGTAGCACAGGGGGCGCAGTATTTT. Amino acids: CASSVAQGAQYF.

The chain uses TRBV10-1 and TRBJ2-7; the D gene is possibly TRBD1 (5 bases). Germline V gene lookup returns CDR1 WNHNN and CDR2 SYGVQD (reference sequence). Trimming took off 4 bases at V and 2 bases at J, with 12 bases between the two ends. This CDR3 comprises 14 residues. CDR3 nucleotides: TGCGCCAGCAGTGCAAGACAGCGTCCCTACGAGCAGTACTTC. It is translated as CASSARQRPYEQYF.

This chain links TRBV27 with TRBJ2-2; the match to TRBD2 covers 8 bases. Germline V gives CDR1 MNHEY, CDR2 SMNVEV (reference sequence). The CDR3 covers 15 residues. Trimming cost V 7 bases and J 0 bases; bases outside gene matches: 4. The CDR3 DNA sequence: TGTGCCAGCACCTTCGGGGGGGCGAACACCGGGGAGCTGTTTTTT. It encodes CASTFGGANTGELFF.

The chain carries TRBV6-6 and TRBJ1-3, with 7 bases fitting TRBD1. Germline CDR1 reads MNHNY; CDR2 reads SVGAGI (reference sequence). Germline trimming cut 5 bases from V and 0 bases from J; bases unmatched to any gene: 4. This CDR3 is built from 15 residues. CDR3 amino acids: CASSLDRDSGNTIYF. The CDR3 coding sequence is TGTGCCAGCAGTCTCGACAGGGACTCTGGAAACACCATATATTTT.

V usage is TRBV7-2 and J usage is TRBJ2-5, with 10 bases aligning to TRBD2. The CDR3 runs 14 residues. The ends lost 4 bases at V and 4 bases at J; junction bases unmatched: 3. Germline V CDR1 and CDR2: SGHTA, FQGNSA. The CDR3 here is CASSYSGGSETQYF. CDR3 bases: TGTGCCAGCAGCTATAGCGGGGGGTCAGAGACCCAGTACTTC.

This chain connects TRBV11-2 to TRBJ1-2; D gene unclear. Germline CDR1 reads SGHAT; CDR2 reads FQNNGV. The CDR3 covers 15 residues. V was cut by 4 bases and J by 0 bases, with 12 bases left in between. CDR3 bases: TGTGCCAGCAGCTCCCTAGTGGCGGCTAACTATGGCTACACCTTC. Translation: CASSSLVAANYGYTF.

The V call is TRBV28, the J call TRBJ2-2, with D unclear. Looked up from germline, CDR1 is MDHEN and CDR2 is SYDVKM. The CDR3 extends over 13 amino acids. Between the trimmed V and J ends, which lost 2 bases and 4 bases, there was a span of 5 bases. DNA of the CDR3: TGTGCCAGCAGTTTAGAGGCCACCGGGGAGCTGTTTTTT. This gives the protein CASSLEATGELFF.

The chain couples TRBV5-4 to TRBJ2-7; TRBD1 matches 8 bases. The CDR3 contains 15 residues. Per germline, CDR1 SGHNT and CDR2 YYREEE (reference sequence). Trimming cost V 0 bases and J 4 bases; bases outside gene matches: 6. The CDR3 loop reads CASSLGQGALYEQYF. DNA for the CDR3: TGTGCCAGCAGCTTGGGTCAGGGGGCATTGTACGAGCAGTACTTC.

CDR3 DNA sequence: TGTGCCAGCAGCGCCCTGCGGGTAGATACGCAGTATTTT. Protein: CASSALRVDTQYF. This sequence joins TRBV7-2 and TRBJ2-3; perhaps TRBD2 as D (5 bases). CDR3 length equals 13 residues. V dropped 5 bases and J dropped 5 bases, with 11 bases sitting between them. Germline CDR1 reads SGHTA; CDR2 reads FQGNSA.

The rearrangement uses TRBV2 and TRBJ2-7; D may be TRBD1 (6 bases). With 5 bases removed from V and 9 bases from J, the gap between germline ends came to 14 bases. Germline values: CDR1 SNHLY, CDR2 FYNNEI. This CDR3 region has 12 residues. DNA of the CDR3: TGTGCCAGCAGTACCTACAGGGACGGGCAGTACTTC. It translates to CASSTYRDGQYF.

The chain is built from TRBV5-4 and TRBJ2-5; 9 bases line up with TRBD2. Per the germline V gene, CDR1 is SGHNT and CDR2 is YYREEE (reference sequence). With 3 bases clipped from V and 2 bases from J, the junction kept 5 bases outside the gene matches. The CDR3 length is 15 residues. The CDR3 bases are TGTGCCAGCAGCTCGGCGGGGGGGTCTCAAGAGACCCAGTACTTC. Protein product: CASSSAGGSQETQYF.

The chain employs TRBV2 and TRBJ2-7; 11 positions match TRBD1. The CDR3 contains 15 residues. The germline gives CDR1 SNHLY, CDR2 FYNNEI. With V trimmed by 6 bases and J by 6 bases, 10 bases remained unmatched. CDR3 in amino acids: CASSLMGTGGFEQYF. The CDR3 DNA is TGTGCCAGCAGCCTAATGGGGACAGGGGGTTTCGAGCAGTACTTC.

This sequence joins TRBV7-9 and TRBJ1-6; D is possibly TRBD1 (5 bases). V dropped 5 bases and J dropped 7 bases, with 12 bases sitting between them. Germline V gene data show CDR1 as SEHNR and CDR2 as FQNEAQ (reference sequence). The CDR3 is 14 amino acids. In DNA, the CDR3 is TGTGCCAGCAGCCCAGGGTTAGGAAATTCACCCCTCCACTTT. This translates into CASSPGLGNSPLHF.

The V and J genes are TRBV10-3 and TRBJ1-5, with D tentatively TRBD1 (6 bases). CDR1 is ENHRY, CDR2 SYGVKD, per germline. V gave up 2 bases and J gave up 7 bases, with 12 bases separating them. The CDR3 length is 14 residues. CDR3 protein: CAISEAGGQQPQHF. The DNA of the CDR3 is TGTGCCATCAGTGAGGCGGGGGGGCAACAGCCCCAGCATTTT.

This sequence joins TRBV11-2 and TRBJ2-5, with 8 nucleotides matching TRBD2. The CDR3 extends over 16 amino acids. Germline lookup yields CDR1 SGHAT and CDR2 FQNNGV. V dropped 4 bases and J dropped 3; count of bases not matched to a gene: 10. The CDR3 here is CASSSGTRLGKETQYF. CDR3 nucleotide sequence: TGTGCCAGCAGCTCCGGGACTAGGCTTGGTAAAGAGACCCAGTACTTC.